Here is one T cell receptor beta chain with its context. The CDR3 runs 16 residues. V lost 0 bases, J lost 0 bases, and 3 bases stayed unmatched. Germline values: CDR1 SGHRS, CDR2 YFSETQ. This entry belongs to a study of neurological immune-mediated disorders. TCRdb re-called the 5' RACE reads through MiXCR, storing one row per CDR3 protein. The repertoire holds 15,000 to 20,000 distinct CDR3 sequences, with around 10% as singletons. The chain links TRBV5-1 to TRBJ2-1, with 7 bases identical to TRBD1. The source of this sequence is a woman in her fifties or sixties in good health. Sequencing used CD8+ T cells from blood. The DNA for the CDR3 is TGCGCCAGCAGCTTGGGTGGGGACAGCTCCTACAATGAGCAGTTCTTC. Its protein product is CASSLGGDSSYNEQFF.